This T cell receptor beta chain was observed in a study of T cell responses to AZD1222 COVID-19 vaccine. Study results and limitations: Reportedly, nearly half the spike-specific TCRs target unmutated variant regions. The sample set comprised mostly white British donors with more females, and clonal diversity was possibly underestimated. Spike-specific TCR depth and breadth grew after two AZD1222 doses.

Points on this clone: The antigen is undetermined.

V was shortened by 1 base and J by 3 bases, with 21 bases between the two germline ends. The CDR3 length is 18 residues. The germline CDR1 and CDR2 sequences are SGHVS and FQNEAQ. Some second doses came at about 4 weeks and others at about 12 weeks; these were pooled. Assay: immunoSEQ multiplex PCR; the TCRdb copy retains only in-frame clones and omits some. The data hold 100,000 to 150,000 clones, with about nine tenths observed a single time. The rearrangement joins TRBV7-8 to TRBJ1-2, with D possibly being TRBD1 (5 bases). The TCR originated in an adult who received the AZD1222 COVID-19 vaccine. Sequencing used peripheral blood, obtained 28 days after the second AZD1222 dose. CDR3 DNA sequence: TGTGCCAGCAGCTTAGTGGTGTCAGGGCCTAGGCGCGACTATGGCTACACCTTC. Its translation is CASSLVVSGPRRDYGYTF.